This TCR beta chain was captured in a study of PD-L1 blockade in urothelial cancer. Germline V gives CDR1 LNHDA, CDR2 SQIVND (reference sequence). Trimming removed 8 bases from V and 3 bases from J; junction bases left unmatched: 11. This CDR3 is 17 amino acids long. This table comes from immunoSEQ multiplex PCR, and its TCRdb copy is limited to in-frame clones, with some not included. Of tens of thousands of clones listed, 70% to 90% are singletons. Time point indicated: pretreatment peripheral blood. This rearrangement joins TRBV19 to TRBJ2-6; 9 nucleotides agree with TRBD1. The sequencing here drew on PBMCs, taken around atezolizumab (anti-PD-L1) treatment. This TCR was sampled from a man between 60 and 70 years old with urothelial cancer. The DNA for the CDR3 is TGTGCCAGTCGAGACCGGGACAGGGCTATTGGGGCCAACGTCCTGACTTTC. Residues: CASRDRDRAIGANVLTF. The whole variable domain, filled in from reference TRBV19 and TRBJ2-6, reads DGGITQSPKYLFRKEGQNVTLSCEQNLNHDAMYWYRQDPGQGLRLIYYSQIVNDFQKGDIAEGYSVSREKKESFPLTVTSAQKNPTAFYLCASRDRDRAIGANVLTFGAGSRLTVL.